The 6 T cell receptor beta chains presented below share a single source sample, sequenced in a study of T cell responses to AZD1222 COVID-19 vaccine. Produced via immunoSEQ multiplex PCR; TCRdb's table is partial and in-frame only. Of 200,000 or so clones in the sample, 93% are singletons; the top ten hold approximately 1%. Source: peripheral blood, taken 28 days after the second AZD1222 dose. These receptors were collected from an adult who received the AZD1222 COVID-19 vaccine.

The rearrangement uses TRBV6-4 and TRBJ2-2, with D maybe TRBD1 (6 bases). CDR1 and CDR2 from the germline V gene are MRHNA and SNTAGT. Trimming took 6 bases from V and 6 from J, leaving 11 bases between them. This CDR3 comprises 13 residues. CDR3 protein: CASSPKGAGELFF. Here the CDR3 DNA reads TGTGCCAGCAGCCCCAAGGGGGCCGGGGAGCTGTTTTTT.

Only one count was recorded for this clone. This rearrangement joins TRBV28 to TRBJ2-1, with D perhaps given as TRBD1 or TRBD2 (6 bases each). V dropped 3 bases and J dropped 12 bases, with 12 bases sitting between them. The germline V gene encodes CDR1 MDHEN and CDR2 SYDVKM. The CDR3 has 12 amino acids. CDR3 in amino acids: CASSFSSGAQFF. Written as DNA, the CDR3 is TGTGCCAGCAGTTTCTCCTCGGGGGCGCAGTTCTTC.

Only one count was recorded for this clone. This chain joins TRBV3-1 (or the pseudogene TRBV3-2) and TRBJ2-3, with TRBD1 matching 7 bases. CDR3 length: 14 residues. The ends lost 6 bases at V and 5 bases at J; junction bases unmatched: 8. Per the germline V gene, CDR1 is LGHDT and CDR2 is YNNKEL (reference sequence). CDR3 loop: CASSKPGQLDTQYF. CDR3 nucleotides: TGTGCCAGCAGTAAGCCGGGACAGCTAGATACGCAGTATTTT.

The J gene is TRBJ1-2, the V gene TRBV19; D might be TRBD1 (5 bases). CDR1 is LNHDA and CDR2 is SQIVND in the germline V gene (reference sequence). The CDR3 is made up of 16 amino acids. The germline V and J ends were trimmed by 7 bases and 4 bases, with 22 bases remaining between them. Written as DNA, the CDR3 is TGTGCCAGTACCGGGGGTGTAACTCTAGGGATCTATGGCTACACCTTC. It is translated as CASTGGVTLGIYGYTF.

The chain employs TRBV11-2 and TRBJ1-3, with a tentative D call TRBD1 (5 bases). Trimming stripped 5 bases from V and 0 bases from J, with 17 bases between. The CDR3 spans 17 residues. CDR1 and CDR2 from the germline V gene are SGHAT and FQNNGV. CDR3 bases: TGTGCCAGCAGCCCCCACACAGGCCTGAGCTCTGGAAACACCATATATTTT. The encoded protein is CASSPHTGLSSGNTIYF.

This clone was detected once. This chain uses TRBV6-2 or TRBV6-3 with TRBJ2-7; D remains unclear. Germline V gene sequence: CDR1 MNHEY, CDR2 SVGEGT. V shed 2 bases and J shed 12 bases, with 20 bases lying between them. CDR3 length equals 14 residues. DNA for the CDR3: TGTGCCAGCAGTTACCCCTTCGCTGCCCAGGCCGCGTACTTC. It is translated as CASSYPFAAQAAYF.